A selection of T cell receptor beta chains follows, all from one sample in a study of cytotoxic CD8 clonotypes in ibrutinib-treated CLL. Profiling relied on immunoSEQ multiplex PCR, and the TCRdb table lists in-frame clones only, not all of them. The table has 250,000 to 350,000 clones, approximately 76% seen once. Sequencing was performed on PBMCs, taken at disease progression, from a patient treated with ibrutinib. The receptors shown here come from a human donor with chronic lymphocytic leukemia. The CDR3 runs from the conserved cysteine through the conserved F or W. D genes are given only for firm matches. Clone size is not always given. Where it is, it says once, few, many or a class for expanded clones.

clone_size | j_call | d_call | v_call | cdr3_aa | cdr3_nt
- | TRBJ2-3 | TRBD2 | TRBV7-2 | CASRLAGVLDTQYF | TGTGCCAGTAGACTAGCGGGAGTGTTGGATACGCAGTATTTT
- | TRBJ2-2 | TRBD1 | TRBV5-1 | CASSLGTVMNTGELFF | TGCGCCAGCAGCTTAGGGACAGTCATGAACACCGGGGAGCTGTTTTTT
few | TRBJ1-2 | - | TRBV5-4 | CASSLVGGYGYTF | TGTGCCAGCAGCTTGGTGGGAGGCTATGGCTACACCTTC
- | TRBJ2-1 | - | TRBV25-1 | CASSSREGYNEQFF | TGTGCCAGCAGTTCCAGGGAAGGATACAATGAGCAGTTCTTC
- | TRBJ2-7 | - | TRBV4-1 | CASSQGQEGTYEQYF | TGCGCCAGCAGCCAAGGACAGGAGGGAACCTACGAGCAGTACTTC
- | TRBJ1-6 | - | TRBV7-8 | CASSRTTAYNSPLHF | TGTGCCAGCAGCCGGACTACAGCTTATAATTCACCCCTCCACTTT
- | TRBJ1-2 | TRBD1 | TRBV5-8 | CASSPGQGWVGIYGYTF | TGTGCCAGCAGCCCTGGACAGGGGTGGGTAGGCATCTATGGCTACACCTTC
- | TRBJ2-3 | TRBD1 | TRBV7-2 | CASSLTGADTQYF | TGTGCCAGCAGCTTAACAGGGGCCGATACGCAGTATTTT
- | TRBJ1-6 | - | TRBV5-1 | CASSFTGESYNSPLHF | TGCGCCAGCAGTTTTACAGGAGAATCCTATAATTCACCCCTCCACTTT
few | TRBJ2-1 | TRBD2 | TRBV7-3 | CASSLQPSGSGDEQFF | TGTGCCAGCAGCTTACAACCCAGCGGGAGTGGAGATGAGCAGTTCTTC
- | TRBJ2-5 | TRBD2 | TRBV4-1 | CASSQDRAGAKETQYF | TGCGCCAGCAGCCAAGATCGAGCGGGAGCGAAGGAGACCCAGTACTTC
- | TRBJ2-1 | TRBD2 | TRBV7-6 | CASSFKPGLAINEQFF | TGTGCCAGCAGCTTCAAACCGGGACTAGCGATCAATGAGCAGTTCTTC
- | TRBJ2-7 | - | TRBV14 | CASSHAPISYEQYF | TGTGCCAGCAGCCATGCACCGATCTCCTACGAGCAGTACTTC
- | TRBJ1-1 | - | TRBV29-1 | CSVGEGYTEAFF | TGCAGCGTTGGTGAGGGCTACACTGAAGCTTTCTTT
- | TRBJ2-7 | - | TRBV27 | CASSLGGSGYEQYF | TGTGCCAGCAGTTTGGGGGGCTCGGGATACGAGCAGTACTTC
- | TRBJ1-2 | TRBD1 | TRBV27 | CASRPLQGARYGYTF | TGTGCCAGCAGACCGTTACAGGGGGCGCGGTATGGCTACACCTTC
- | TRBJ1-6 | - | TRBV6-5 | CASSKQGSDSPLHF | TGTGCCAGCAGTAAACAGGGCTCGGATTCACCCCTCCACTTT
- | TRBJ2-2 | - | TRBV5-1 | CASSEGKNTGELFF | TGCGCCAGCAGTGAAGGGAAGAACACCGGGGAGCTGTTTTTT
- | TRBJ2-2 | - | TRBV10-3 | CAISDGGTYTGELFF | TGTGCCATCAGTGATGGCGGCACTTACACCGGGGAGCTGTTTTTT
- | TRBJ1-4 | - | TRBV7-8 | CATHEGRGEKLFF | TGTGCCACCCACGAGGGGCGGGGAGAAAAACTGTTTTTT
- | TRBJ2-7 | - | TRBV5-1 | CASSLRDPTYEQYF | TGCGCCAGCAGTCTCCGGGACCCCACCTACGAGCAGTACTTC
- | TRBJ2-7 | - | TRBV5-1 | CASSWDVNRDEQYF | TGCGCCAGCAGCTGGGATGTTAACAGGGACGAGCAGTACTTC
- | TRBJ2-7 | - | TRBV7-8 | CASSLRWGGEQYF | TGTGCCAGCAGTCTTAGGTGGGGCGGGGAGCAGTACTTC
- | TRBJ2-3 | - | TRBV29-1 | CSVEEATDTQYF | TGCAGCGTTGAAGAGGCCACAGATACGCAGTATTTT
- | TRBJ2-1 | - | TRBV1 | CTSSQDLGAPYNEQFF | TGCACCAGCAGCCAAGATCTGGGGGCCCCTTACAATGAGCAGTTCTTC
- | TRBJ2-1 | TRBD2 | TRBV9 | CASSAGLAGGQYMFF | TGTGCCAGCAGCGCGGGACTAGCGGGGGGGCAATACATGTTCTTC
- | TRBJ1-1 | - | TRBV7-3 | CASSLGPGWGTEAFF | TGTGCCAGCAGCTTAGGGCCGGGATGGGGGACTGAAGCTTTCTTT
few | TRBJ2-7 | - | TRBV4-1 | CASSTQGPSSYEQYF | TGCGCCAGCAGCACACAGGGACCGAGCTCCTACGAGCAGTACTTC
once | TRBJ2-7 | - | TRBV11-2 | CASSHSGNYEQYF | TGTGCCAGCAGCCACTCCGGGAACTACGAGCAGTACTTC
- | TRBJ2-4 | TRBD1 | TRBV9 | CASSPGGLAKNIQYF | TGTGCCAGCAGCCCAGGGGGCTTAGCCAAAAACATTCAGTACTTC
- | TRBJ2-7 | - | TRBV7-8 | CASSLSLPVAGHEQYF | TGTGCCAGCAGCTTATCCCTCCCTGTCGCCGGGCACGAGCAGTACTTC
- | TRBJ1-2 | - | TRBV7-3 | CASSLTPSYGYTF | TGTGCCAGCAGCTTAACCCCCTCCTATGGCTACACCTTC
- | TRBJ2-7 | TRBD2 | TRBV11-2 | CASSFPGGIYEQYF | TGTGCCAGCAGCTTCCCGGGGGGAATTTACGAGCAGTACTTC
- | TRBJ2-3 | TRBD2 | TRBV7-3 | CASSFASGTSDTQYF | TGTGCCAGCAGCTTCGCTAGCGGGACCTCAGATACGCAGTATTTT
few | TRBJ1-3 | - | TRBV9 | CASSVGVDFGNTIYF | TGTGCCAGCAGCGTAGGAGTAGATTTCGGAAACACCATATATTTT
- | TRBJ2-7 | - | TRBV27 | CASRASVYEQYF | TGTGCCAGCAGAGCTTCTGTCTACGAGCAGTACTTC
- | TRBJ1-4 | - | TRBV6-5 | CASSYSILGKLFF | TGTGCCAGCAGTTACTCGATTCTTGGAAAACTGTTTTTT
- | TRBJ2-7 | - | TRBV5-4 | CASSLDRDFYEQYF | TGTGCCAGCAGCTTGGACCGGGATTTCTACGAGCAGTACTTC
- | TRBJ2-3 | TRBD1 | TRBV13 | CASSSHGQGGTDTQYF | TGTGCCAGCAGTTCACACGGACAGGGAGGCACAGATACGCAGTATTTT
- | TRBJ2-1 | TRBD1 | TRBV7-2 | CASSQTGLYNEQFF | TGTGCCAGCAGCCAGACAGGGTTGTACAATGAGCAGTTCTTC
- | TRBJ2-7 | - | TRBV7-9 | CASSLLDSSYEQYF | TGTGCCAGCAGCTTATTGGACAGCTCCTACGAGCAGTACTTC
- | TRBJ2-7 | TRBD1 | TRBV2 | CASSARDRGYEQYF | TGTGCCAGCAGTGCCCGGGACAGGGGGTACGAGCAGTACTTC
- | TRBJ2-1 | - | TRBV19 | CASTTRRGEQFF | TGTGCCAGTACAACGCGGAGGGGTGAGCAGTTCTTC
few | TRBJ2-1 | TRBD2 | TRBV25-1 | CASSEYRTSGYNEQFF | TGTGCCAGCAGTGAATATAGGACTAGCGGCTACAATGAGCAGTTCTTC
- | TRBJ1-6 | TRBD1 | TRBV6-6 | CASRADRGLNSPLHF | TGTGCCAGCAGAGCTGACAGGGGGCTTAATTCACCCCTCCACTTT
- | TRBJ2-2 | - | TRBV5-4 | CASSLVPFPGELFF | TGTGCCAGCAGCTTGGTCCCATTTCCCGGGGAGCTGTTTTTT
- | TRBJ1-2 | - | TRBV7-9 | CASSLGSGLYGYTF | TGTGCCAGCAGCTTAGGCTCAGGTCTTTATGGCTACACCTTC
- | TRBJ1-2 | - | TRBV28 | CASSLWGGSGKDGYTF | TGTGCCAGCAGTTTATGGGGGGGCTCAGGGAAGGACGGCTACACCTTC
- | TRBJ2-3 | TRBD2 | TRBV2 | CASTELAGGKDTQYF | TGTGCCAGCACGGAACTAGCGGGAGGTAAAGATACGCAGTATTTT
- | TRBJ1-3 | - | TRBV19 | CASSYSGNTIYF | TGTGCCAGTAGTTACTCTGGAAACACCATATATTTT
- | TRBJ2-3 | TRBD2 | TRBV5-1 | CASSSREGRGTDTQYF | TGCGCCAGCAGCTCCCGGGAGGGCCGTGGCACAGATACGCAGTATTTT